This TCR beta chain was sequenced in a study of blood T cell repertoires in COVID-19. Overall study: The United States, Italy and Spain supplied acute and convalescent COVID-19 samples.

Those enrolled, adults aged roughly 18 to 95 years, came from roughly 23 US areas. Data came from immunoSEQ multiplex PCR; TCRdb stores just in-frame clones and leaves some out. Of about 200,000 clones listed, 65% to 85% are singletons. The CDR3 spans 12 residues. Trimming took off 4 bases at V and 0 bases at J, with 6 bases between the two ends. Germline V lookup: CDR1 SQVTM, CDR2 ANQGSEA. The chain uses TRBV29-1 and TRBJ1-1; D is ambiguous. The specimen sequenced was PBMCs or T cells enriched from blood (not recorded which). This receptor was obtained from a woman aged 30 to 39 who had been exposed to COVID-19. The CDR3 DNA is TGCAGCGTTGGGCCCCTGAACACTGAAGCTTTCTTT. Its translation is CSVGPLNTEAFF.